This T cell receptor (beta chain) originates from a study of CD8 T cells in ankylosing spondylitis. V lost 1 base to trimming and J lost 3 bases; unmatched junction nucleotides: 6. CDR1 is GTSNPN, CDR2 SVGIG, per germline (reference sequence). The CDR3 is 14 amino acids. From the 5' RACE reads, TCRdb called clonotypes with MiXCR, one entry per CDR3 protein. Of 250,000 or so distinct CDR3 sequences detected, roughly a tenth appear once; the ten largest clones hold about 3%. This clonotype has a count of ten or more. This chain connects TRBV30 to TRBJ2-7; TRBD1 aligns across 7 bases. The sample was blood, either unsorted or a sorted T cell fraction (not recorded which). This clonotype was obtained from a male donor with ankylosing spondylitis or in good health (not recorded which). CDR3: CAWSDRGLSYEQYF. DNA of the CDR3: TGTGCCTGGAGTGACAGGGGCCTAAGCTACGAGCAGTACTTC.